This TCR beta chain was sequenced during a study of cytomegalovirus exposure and HLA in healthy donors. Whole-study results and caveats: What TCR beta sequences reportedly achieved was accurate prediction of HLA-A and HLA-B alleles in most subjects. A previous analysis found most TCR beta V segments productive roughly 90% or roughly 30% of the time. Further analysis, carried out later, found HLA-associated TCR beta chains more clonally expanded than equally common other chains. Altogether, 150 to 200 TCR beta chains were recorded as cytomegalovirus-associated.

Notes on this clone: Its antigen is as yet unknown.

The PCR employed 60 Vbeta primers together with 13 Jbeta primers. Using immunoSEQ multiplex PCR, the repertoire was profiled, and TCRdb retains in-frame clones only, with some absent. The sample holds approximately 100,000 clones; more than 60% are singletons and the top ten take 9.5% to 12%. The sample consisted of PBMCs. This receptor was obtained from a man between 18 and 29 years old in good health and CMV-seropositive.

CDR3 sequence reads: CASTIRRGAGQPQHF. CDR3 nucleotide sequence: TGTGCCAGCACCATCCGTCGGGGGGCGGGTCAGCCCCAGCATTTT. The J gene is TRBJ1-5, the V gene TRBV28, with D perhaps matching TRBD1 (6 bases). V was cut by 7 bases and J by 6 bases, with 19 bases left in between. Per germline, CDR1 MDHEN and CDR2 SYDVKM. This CDR3 contains 15 residues. Based on the CDR3 plus reference TRBV28 and TRBJ1-5, the full variable domain is DVKVTQSSRYLVKRTGEKVFLECVQDMDHENMFWYRQDPGLGLRLIYFSYDVKMKEKGDIPEGYSVSREKKERFSLILESASTNQTSMYLCASTIRRGAGQPQHFGDGTRLSIL.